The clone carrying this TCR beta chain was recorded only once. Its antigen remains unknown. V was pared by 0 bases and J by 14 bases, with 8 bases of the junction left unmatched. CDR3 length: 14 amino acids. The germline gives CDR1 LNHDA, CDR2 SQIVND (reference sequence). Indicated treatment: some 19 received Ad26.COV2.S at low or high dose, single or two shots; about five received placebo; per-sample allocation not given. At day 63 after the first vaccine or placebo injection, samples were drawn. Its platform was an Ad26 vector, and its expressed antigen was Wuhan-strain SARS-CoV-2 spike. Clones were sequenced by immunoSEQ multiplex PCR, and TCRdb holds only the in-frame ones, with some missing. This sample has 430,000 or so clones; roughly 90% occur once, and the top ten carry approximately 12%. The sample originates from a study of Ad26.COV2.S vaccination and SARS-CoV-2 variants. Study overall: As a participant in COV1001, the donor was in the Ad26.COV2.S trial arm.

Study-wide points: Greater spike-specific TCR breadth was seen in vaccine recipients than in placebo recipients. In vaccinated individuals, spike-specific CD8+ and CD4+ T cell responses reportedly displayed substantial breadth.

The receptor's source is a person aged 18-60 years who received the Ad26.COV2.S COVID-19 vaccine or a placebo. The sequenced sample was peripheral blood, obtained in a trial of Ad26.COV2.S vaccine versus placebo. The rearrangement links TRBV19 to TRBJ2-3; TRBD1 matches 10 bases. The CDR3 DNA follows: TGTGCCAGTAGTATAGATAGGGGACAGGGGCTCAGGTATTTT. As protein: CASSIDRGQGLRYF.